The 3 T cell receptor beta chains listed next were all sequenced from one sample in a study of cytomegalovirus exposure and HLA in healthy donors. In the PCR, 60 Vbeta and 13 Jbeta primers were used. Clones were read by immunoSEQ multiplex PCR, and TCRdb kept only the in-frame ones, dropping some. The sample has about 140,000 clones, about four fifths seen once. The sequencing input was PBMCs. The receptors derive from a female donor in good health and CMV-seronegative.

The rearrangement uses TRBV4-1 and TRBJ1-2; TRBD1 might be the D (5 bases). CDR3 length equals 13 residues. V was shortened by 7 bases and J by 2 bases, with 11 bases between the two germline ends. Per germline, CDR1 MGHRA and CDR2 YSYEKL. The CDR3: CASTPGENYGYTF. The CDR3 bases are TGCGCCAGCACCCCGGGGGAAAACTATGGCTACACCTTC.

This clone came up a few times. The rearrangement links TRBV6-6 to TRBJ2-5; 12 bases fit TRBD2. With 10 bases clipped from V and 5 bases from J, the junction kept 11 bases outside the gene matches. CDR3 length: 15 residues. In germline, CDR1 is MNHNY, CDR2 SVGAGI (reference sequence). DNA of the CDR3: TGTGCCACACTGGACGGTCTAGCGGGAGGGGAGACCCAGTACTTC. Encoded protein: CATLDGLAGGETQYF.

About this clone: In the same sample, other DNA sequences code for this CDR3. The rearrangement joins TRBV10-1 to TRBJ2-3; 10 positions match TRBD1. The CDR3 is 14 amino acids. V trimming: 6 bases; J trimming: 3 bases; junction bases outside the gene matches: 3. The germline CDR1 and CDR2 sequences are WNHNN and SYGVQD (reference sequence). DNA of the CDR3: TGCGCCAGCAGCCGGGACAGGGGAACAGATACGCAGTATTTT. Amino acid sequence: CASSRDRGTDTQYF.